This TCR beta chain was found in a study of T cells in Graves' hyperthyroidism and ophthalmopathy. There are a few counts of this clonotype. Authors of the study amplified TCR beta CDR3 regions from RNA transcripts. An initial round of RT-PCR targeting the TCR CDR3 relied on the HTBI primer set. MiXCR was run by TCRdb on the multiplex PCR reads, yielding one entry per CDR3 protein. The sample lists about 740,000 distinct CDR3 sequences, approximately 15% seen once, with 10% to 13% in the top ten. Trimming stripped 3 bases from V and 7 bases from J, with 16 bases between. The CDR3 runs 15 residues. Germline CDR1 MDHEN, CDR2 SYDVKM.

Sequencing was done on a sample of blood. V gene TRBV28 combines with J gene TRBJ2-1; D is perhaps TRBD1 or TRBD2 (7 bases each). This clonotype was obtained from a woman aged 18 to 35 with Graves' hyperthyroidism. CDR3 in DNA: TGTGCCAGCAGTTTCCTCAGGGGGGGGGTTAATGAGCAGTTCTTC. Translated, it gives CASSFLRGGVNEQFF.